This T cell receptor (beta chain) was profiled in a study of T cell changes during pregnancy in multiple sclerosis. The data were produced by immunoSEQ multiplex PCR, yet TCRdb's version contains in-frame clones alone and is incomplete. The sample contains about 100,000 clones, around nine tenths of which appear only once. The CDR3 loop spans 15 amino acids. From germline, CDR1 is SGHRS and CDR2 YFSETQ. V lost 5 bases and J 2 bases, leaving 16 bases between the germline ends. The starting material was peripheral blood, obtained in the second trimester of pregnancy. This TCR derives from a female donor with multiple sclerosis, enrolled in a pregnancy study. The genes are TRBV5-1 and TRBJ1-2, with D tentatively TRBD1 (5 bases). Written as DNA, the CDR3 is TGCGCCAGCAGGAGTAACTACGGGGGGAACTATGGCTACACCTTC. It specifies CASRSNYGGNYGYTF.